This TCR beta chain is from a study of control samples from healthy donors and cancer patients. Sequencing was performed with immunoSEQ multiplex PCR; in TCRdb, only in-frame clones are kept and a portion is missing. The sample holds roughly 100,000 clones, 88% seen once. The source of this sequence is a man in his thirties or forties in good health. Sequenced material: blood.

CDR3 loop: CASSSNPVNTEAFF. CDR3 DNA sequence: TGCGCCAGCAGCTCGAATCCTGTGAACACTGAAGCTTTCTTT. The V gene is TRBV5-1, the J gene TRBJ1-1; D gene ambiguous. V dropped 3 bases and J dropped 0 bases, with 9 bases sitting between them. This CDR3 comprises 14 residues. Germline CDR1 and CDR2: SGHRS and YFSETQ. The whole variable domain, remainder taken from reference TRBV5-1 and TRBJ1-1, is KAGVTQTPRYLIKTRGQQVTLSCSPISGHRSVSWYQQTPGQGLQFLFEYFSETQRNKGNFPGRFSGRQFSNSRSEMNVSTLELGDSALYLCASSSNPVNTEAFFGQGTRLTVV.